These T cell receptor beta chains were read from a single sample in a study of cytomegalovirus exposure and HLA in healthy donors. The data were produced by immunoSEQ multiplex PCR, yet TCRdb's version contains in-frame clones alone and is incomplete. The data show 150,000 to 180,000 clones, less than 85% seen once. Sequencing was performed on PBMCs. All receptors derive from a woman aged 45-59 years in good health and CMV-seropositive. Each CDR3 is given with its conserved first and last residue. D genes are given only for firm matches. Size tells how often a clone was seen (once, few, many) or the class of an expanded clone, and some rows leave it out.

V gene	J gene	clone size	D gene	CDR3 protein	CDR3 DNA
TRBV6-1	TRBJ1-5	NA	NA	CASSLPQGRNQPQHF	TGTGCCAGCAGTCTACCACAGGGTAGGAATCAGCCCCAGCATTTT
TRBV10-3	TRBJ1-5	NA	NA	CAISTEYSNQPQHF	TGTGCCATCAGCACAGAGTATAGCAATCAGCCCCAGCATTTT
TRBV6-1	TRBJ2-3	NA	TRBD2	CASSGLAPTDTQYF	TGTGCCAGCAGCGGACTAGCCCCGACAGATACGCAGTATTTT
TRBV27	TRBJ1-2	NA	NA	CASKTGTLGYTF	TGTGCCAGCAAAACAGGGACCCTTGGCTACACCTTC
TRBV5-1	TRBJ1-6	NA	TRBD1	CASSPATGENSPLHF	TGCGCCAGCAGCCCGGCGACAGGGGAAAATTCACCCCTCCACTTT
TRBV19	TRBJ2-2	NA	TRBD1	CANPDRAENTGELFF	TGTGCCAACCCGGACAGGGCAGAAAACACCGGGGAGCTGTTTTTT
TRBV27	TRBJ2-7	few	NA	CASSFQGSYEQYF	TGTGCCAGCAGTTTTCAGGGCAGCTACGAGCAGTACTTC
TRBV18	TRBJ2-7	NA	TRBD1	CASSPDRAYEQYF	TGTGCCAGCTCACCTGACAGGGCCTACGAGCAGTACTTC
TRBV5-4	TRBJ2-1	NA	NA	CASSLAGGVNEQFF	TGTGCCAGCAGCTTGGCCGGCGGGGTCAATGAGCAGTTCTTC
TRBV7-9	TRBJ2-5	NA	NA	CASRSDYQETQYF	TGTGCCAGCAGATCCGACTACCAAGAGACCCAGTACTTC
TRBV6-5	TRBJ2-1	NA	NA	CASRRGSREQFF	TGTGCCAGCAGACGCGGGTCCCGGGAGCAGTTCTTC
TRBV9	TRBJ2-1	NA	NA	CASSVYTNNEQFF	TGTGCCAGCAGCGTTTACACAAACAATGAGCAGTTCTTC
TRBV10-3	TRBJ2-2	NA	TRBD1	CAIRGDREYSAGELFF	TGTGCCATCCGTGGGGACAGGGAATATAGTGCCGGGGAGCTGTTTTTT
TRBV5-6	TRBJ2-7	NA	NA	CASSLGLRSNEQYF	TGTGCCAGCAGCTTGGGTCTCCGGAGTAACGAGCAGTACTTC
TRBV9	TRBJ2-2	NA	TRBD1	CASSADRVVATGELFF	TGTGCCAGCAGCGCCGACAGGGTTGTCGCGACCGGGGAGCTGTTTTTT
TRBV7-9	TRBJ1-1	NA	NA	CASSLTGAHTEAFF	TGTGCCAGCAGCTTGACGGGAGCACACACTGAAGCTTTCTTT
TRBV10-3	TRBJ1-2	NA	NA	CAISESTGAGYTF	TGTGCCATCAGTGAGTCGACGGGTGCGGGCTACACCTTC
TRBV5-4	TRBJ2-7	once	TRBD1	CASSFGQGNEQYF	TGTGCCAGCAGCTTCGGACAGGGCAACGAGCAGTACTTC
TRBV28	TRBJ1-6	NA	TRBD1	CASSSQGAGGSPLHF	TGTGCCAGCAGTTCACAGGGGGCCGGGGGTTCACCCCTCCACTTT
TRBV27	TRBJ2-7	NA	TRBD1	CASSSGTGGYEQYF	TGTGCCAGCAGCTCCGGGACAGGGGGCTACGAGCAGTACTTC
TRBV11-2	TRBJ2-3	NA	TRBD2	CASSGLMGLTTDTQYF	TGTGCCAGCAGCGGACTAATGGGACTAACCACAGATACGCAGTATTTT
TRBV7-8	TRBJ2-3	NA	NA	CASSLAGATDTQYF	TGTGCCAGCAGCTTAGCGGGGGCCACAGATACGCAGTATTTT
TRBV7-9	TRBJ2-2	NA	NA	CASSLLTGELFF	TGTGCCAGCAGCTTACTCACCGGGGAGCTGTTTTTT
TRBV5-4	TRBJ2-5	few	NA	CASSDRGPVETQYF	TGTGCCAGCAGCGACCGTGGGCCGGTGGAGACCCAGTACTTC
TRBV6-6	TRBJ2-5	NA	NA	CASGWFGRGQETQYF	TGTGCCAGCGGGTGGTTCGGGAGAGGGCAAGAGACCCAGTACTTC
TRBV5-5	TRBJ2-3	NA	TRBD2	CASSVLAGGPDTQYF	TGTGCCAGCAGCGTACTAGCGGGGGGGCCAGATACGCAGTATTTT
TRBV13	TRBJ2-2	NA	NA	CASRFRGGELFF	TGTGCCAGCAGATTTCGAGGCGGGGAGCTGTTTTTT
TRBV7-9	TRBJ2-3	NA	TRBD2	CASSLSAGGRGDTQYF	TGTGCCAGCAGCTTAAGTGCGGGGGGGCGAGGAGATACGCAGTATTTT
TRBV28	TRBJ1-2	NA	NA	CASSPTGAGYTF	TGTGCCAGCAGTCCTACAGGAGCTGGCTACACCTTC
TRBV19	TRBJ2-1	NA	NA	CASSIGQNSYNEQFF	TGTGCCAGTAGTATAGGGCAGAACTCCTACAATGAGCAGTTCTTC
TRBV30	TRBJ2-7	NA	NA	CAWSVEGRSYEQYF	TGTGCCTGGAGTGTAGAGGGCAGATCCTACGAGCAGTACTTC
TRBV9	TRBJ2-7	few	NA	CASSVGWGGGFEQYF	TGTGCCAGCAGCGTCGGCTGGGGGGGCGGGTTTGAGCAGTACTTC
TRBV9	TRBJ2-2	NA	TRBD1	CASSVAEGAFTGELFF	TGTGCCAGCAGCGTAGCTGAGGGGGCCTTCACCGGGGAGCTGTTTTTT
TRBV6-6	TRBJ2-2	NA	TRBD1	CASRTGTANTGELFF	TGTGCCAGCAGGACCGGGACAGCGAACACCGGGGAGCTGTTTTTT
TRBV30	TRBJ1-2	NA	NA	CAWSGAGANYGYTF	TGTGCCTGGAGTGGCGCAGGGGCTAACTATGGCTACACCTTC
TRBV19	TRBJ1-2	NA	NA	CASSIDYWLNLDGYTF	TGTGCCAGTAGTATAGATTACTGGCTCAACCTAGATGGCTACACCTTC
TRBV5-1	TRBJ1-6	NA	NA	CASSPGQLINSPLHF	TGCGCCAGCAGCCCAGGACAGCTAATCAATTCACCCCTCCACTTT
TRBV6-1	TRBJ1-6	NA	NA	CASGKTDPPPLHF	TGTGCCAGCGGGAAGACAGACCCTCCACCCCTCCACTTT
TRBV5-4	TRBJ2-2	few	NA	CASSTWGLANTGELFF	TGTGCCAGCAGCACCTGGGGGCTAGCGAACACCGGGGAGCTGTTTTTT
TRBV9	TRBJ1-6	once	NA	CASSVGGLGSPLHF	TGTGCCAGCAGCGTAGGGGGACTCGGTTCACCCCTCCACTTT
TRBV6-1	TRBJ1-5	NA	TRBD1	CASSEGGQGYRPQHF	TGTGCCAGCAGTGAAGGTGGACAGGGCTATCGGCCCCAGCATTTT
TRBV30	TRBJ2-2	NA	NA	CAWSYPSIANTGELFF	TGTGCCTGGAGTTATCCTAGCATCGCGAACACCGGGGAGCTGTTTTTT
TRBV2	TRBJ1-6	NA	NA	CASCTGPQGSYNSPLHF	TGTGCCAGCTGTACGGGCCCCCAGGGCTCCTATAATTCACCCCTCCACTTT
TRBV7-8	TRBJ2-2	NA	NA	CASTPQALHTGELFF	TGTGCCAGCACCCCCCAGGCGTTACACACCGGGGAGCTGTTTTTT
TRBV20-1	TRBJ1-4	NA	TRBD1	CSARPGQVASF	TGCAGTGCTAGACCTGGACAGGTCGCGTCTTTT